Following are 10 T cell receptor beta chains from one sample sequenced in a study of blood T cells in healthy people across ages (dated by TCRdb to the mid-2010s). Libraries were made using 5' RACE. A second PCR of roughly 6 to 11 cycles was run with a J-beta primer mix and a sample-barcoded 5' primer. The raw public reads went through TCRdb reprocessing: fastp at Q25, MiXCR clone calling, in-frame beta chains kept. Every entry covers one CDR3 protein and lists the most common genes and DNA from its rows. This sample holds fewer than 2,000,000 distinct CDR3 sequences; about two fifths were observed only once. The top ten constitute 23% of the sample. The sequenced sample was blood. The receptor set was obtained from a human donor in good health.

The chain recombines TRBV20-1 with TRBJ1-3, with D unclear. With 0 bases removed from V and 8 bases from J, the gap between germline ends came to 17 bases. This CDR3 has 15 residues. Germline CDR1 reads DFQATT; CDR2 reads SNEGSKA (reference sequence). The CDR3 region is CSARDWGGDVDTIYF. For the CDR3, the DNA is TGCAGTGCTAGAGATTGGGGAGGAGACGTGGACACCATATATTTT.

This chain links TRBV7-3 with TRBJ2-5; D perhaps matches TRBD2 (5 bases). This CDR3 has 15 residues. Germline V gives CDR1 SGHTA, CDR2 FQGTGA. V was cut by 0 bases and J by 5 bases, with 13 bases left in between. The chain's CDR3 is CASSLTSGGTETQYF. The CDR3 coding sequence is TGTGCCAGCAGCTTAACCAGCGGCGGTACGGAGACCCAGTACTTC.

This clonotype was observed a handful of times. The chain carries TRBV20-1 and TRBJ2-7, with D possibly matching TRBD2 (6 bases). CDR1 and CDR2 from the germline V gene are DFQATT and SNEGSKA (reference sequence). This CDR3 region has 12 residues. V was clipped by 4 bases and J by 3 bases, with 10 bases between them. The CDR3 loop reads CSAKTRIYEQYF. CDR3 nucleotide sequence: TGCAGTGCTAAGACTAGGATCTACGAGCAGTACTTC.

This clonotype was seen more than once but under ten times. The chain is built from TRBV4-1 and TRBJ2-5; D not certain. The CDR3 extends over 15 amino acids. Trimming took 0 bases from V and 0 from J, leaving 8 bases between them. From germline, CDR1 is MGHRA and CDR2 YSYEKL. Here the CDR3 reads CASSQESEYQETQYF. CDR3 DNA sequence: TGCGCCAGCAGCCAAGAATCTGAGTACCAAGAGACCCAGTACTTC.

The chain employs TRBV27 and TRBJ1-5, with D maybe TRBD1 (5 bases). The CDR3 covers 14 residues. Trimming shortened V by 4 bases and J by 6 bases, and 13 bases separated the two germline ends. Germline V gene data show CDR1 as MNHEY and CDR2 as SMNVEV (reference sequence). CDR3 region: CASSYRDPAQPQHF. The CDR3 DNA sequence: TGTGCCAGCAGTTACCGGGACCCGGCTCAGCCCCAGCATTTT.

This clonotype has a single count. CDR3 protein: CASSETPSIYGYTF. As DNA, the CDR3 is TGTGCCAGCAGCGAGACCCCGTCCATCTATGGCTACACCTTC. The chain uses TRBV7-2 and TRBJ1-2; D uncertain. V lost 5 bases and J lost 4, with 14 bases in between. Germline values: CDR1 SGHTA, CDR2 FQGNSA. The CDR3 is 14 residues long. Together with reference TRBV7-2 and TRBJ1-2, the CDR3 gives the full variable domain: GAGVSQSPSNKVTEKGKDVELRCDPISGHTALYWYRQSLGQGLEFLIYFQGNSAPDKSGLPSDRFSAERTGGSVSTLTIQRTQQEDSAVYLCASSETPSIYGYTFGSGTRLTVV.

The chain has TRBV20-1 and TRBJ2-1; D is perhaps TRBD2 (5 bases). The CDR3 sequence is 14 residues long. Looked up from germline, CDR1 is DFQATT and CDR2 is SNEGSKA (reference sequence). Deletions cut 6 bases from V and 7 bases from J, with 19 bases between. In nucleotides, the CDR3 is TGCAGTGCCGCCACCCGGGGTTTCCCGAATGAGCAGTTCTTC. It translates to CSAATRGFPNEQFF.

The rearrangement links TRBV10-3 to TRBJ1-4; unclear D gene. Germline V gives CDR1 ENHRY, CDR2 SYGVKD. The CDR3 is 14 residues long. V was cut by 4 bases and J by 0 bases, with 6 bases left in between. CDR3 loop: CAISGSATNEKLFF. Here the CDR3 DNA reads TGTGCCATCAGTGGTTCTGCAACTAATGAAAAACTGTTTTTT.

The chain uses TRBV20-1 and TRBJ2-7; D gene uncertain. This CDR3 is built from 15 residues. The V gene's germline CDR1 is DFQATT and CDR2 SNEGSKA (reference sequence). V lost 0 bases and J lost 0, with 12 bases in between. The CDR3 spells CSARDWQASSYEQYF. The DNA of the CDR3 is TGCAGTGCTAGAGATTGGCAGGCTAGCTCCTACGAGCAGTACTTC.

The sample holds one count of this clonotype. This rearrangement joins TRBV20-1 to TRBJ1-2, with a weak D call TRBD1 (5 bases). This CDR3 comprises 13 residues. The germline CDR1 and CDR2 sequences are DFQATT and SNEGSKA (reference sequence). V lost 2 bases and J 3 bases, leaving 10 bases between the germline ends. The CDR3 reads CSARIGTHYGYTF. The CDR3 bases are TGCAGTGCTAGAATAGGGACCCACTATGGCTACACCTTC.